One sample yielded the 26 T cell receptor beta chains listed below, sequenced in a study of T cells in localized non-small cell lung cancer. Assay: immunoSEQ multiplex PCR; the TCRdb copy retains only in-frame clones and omits some. The top ten hold 25% to 30% of the sample, which has a few thousand clones, around 31% seen once. This material consisted of normal lung tissue next to the tumor, taken before any cancer treatment. The source is a man aged 40-75 years with stage I lung adenocarcinoma.

By its share, this clone is medium-sized. The chain links TRBV6-8 to TRBJ2-2; D is uncertain. The CDR3 sequence is 12 residues long. The ends were cut back, 2 bases at V and 5 bases at J, with 3 bases in the middle. Per the germline V gene, CDR1 is MNHGY and CDR2 is SAAAGT. DNA of the CDR3: TGTGCCAGCAGTTACGGGACCGGGGAGCTGTTTTTT. It is translated as CASSYGTGELFF.

This clone was detected a few times. The chain is built from TRBV6-8 and TRBJ2-5; 8 bases align to TRBD2. Germline-derived CDR1 and CDR2 are MNHGY and SAAAGT. V lost 5 bases, J lost 1 base, and 12 bases stayed unmatched. CDR3 length: 17 residues. Here the CDR3 reads CASSANPIAGFQETQYF. Here the CDR3 DNA reads TGTGCCAGCAGTGCCAATCCTATAGCGGGGTTCCAAGAGACCCAGTACTTC.

This clone has a handful of counts. The rearrangement uses TRBV28 and TRBJ2-3; TRBD1 agrees at 9 bases. This CDR3 is 14 amino acids long. Germline V gives CDR1 MDHEN, CDR2 SYDVKM. V lost 5 bases to trimming and J lost 3 bases; unmatched junction nucleotides: 3. The CDR3 here is CASSLDRGTDTQYF. CDR3 in DNA: TGTGCCAGCAGTCTCGACAGGGGGACAGATACGCAGTATTTT.

Judged by abundance, this clone is medium-sized (0.01 to 0.1%). The CDR3 reads CASSLVQGKLNEQFF. The CDR3 nucleotides read TGTGCCAGCAGCTTGGTACAGGGGAAGCTCAATGAGCAGTTCTTC. The rearrangement uses TRBV11-3 and TRBJ2-1, with 7 bases aligning to TRBD1. CDR1 and CDR2 (germline): SGHNT, YENEEA. The CDR3 covers 15 residues. The J segment lost 6 bases and the V segment lost 3 bases, leaving 8 bases of the junction unmatched.

This clone was detected only a few times. The chain couples TRBV10-2 to TRBJ1-3; possible D gene TRBD1, 6 bases. CDR3 length: 14 residues. Germline V gene lookup returns CDR1 WSHSY and CDR2 SAAADI. Trimming took 6 bases from V and 4 from J, leaving 13 bases between them. CDR3 sequence reads: CASSADRRGNTIYF. The DNA of the CDR3 is TGCGCCAGCAGCGCCGACAGGCGCGGAAACACCATATATTTT.

The V and J genes are TRBV7-5 and TRBJ1-1; the D call TRBD1 from the table was never checked on the DNA. TRBV7-5 is noted as a pseudogene. This CDR3 region has 14 residues. The CDR3 sequence is CASSRTGGISEAFF. In nucleotides, the CDR3 is TGTGCCAGCAGTAGGACAGGGGGGATAAGTGAAGCTTTCTTT.

This clone was observed many times. The chain joins TRBV11-3 to TRBJ2-5; 12 bases align to TRBD2. Trimming took 5 bases from V and 7 from J; bases not matched to a gene: 11. This CDR3 contains 16 residues. Germline CDR1 is SGHNT and CDR2 is YENEEA. The CDR3 region is CASSPGLAGQPRTQYF. CDR3 in DNA: TGTGCCAGCAGCCCCGGACTAGCGGGGCAACCCCGGACCCAGTACTTC.

This clone was picked up a small number of times. V and J are TRBV11-3 and TRBJ1-5; TRBD1 matches 7 bases. From germline, CDR1 is SGHNT and CDR2 YENEEA. V shed 6 bases and J 5 bases; nucleotides not matched to a gene: 7. The CDR3 contains 14 residues. The DNA of the CDR3 is TGTGCCAGCAGTCCCGGGACAGATTATCAGCCCCAGCATTTT. As protein: CASSPGTDYQPQHF.

This chain links TRBV10-2 with TRBJ2-2; 7 nucleotides align to TRBD2. Germline V gives CDR1 WSHSY, CDR2 SAAADI. V gave up 4 bases and J gave up 5 bases; unmatched junction bases: 4. This CDR3 has 14 amino acids. CDR3 region: CASSASGGTGELFF. CDR3 bases: TGCGCCAGCAGTGCCTCCGGGGGGACCGGGGAGCTGTTTTTT.

By sample share, this clone is large. The gene calls are TRBV11-3 and TRBJ2-7; the D gene is possibly TRBD1 (6 bases). V lost 5 bases, J lost 5 bases, and 19 bases lay in between. The CDR3 loop spans 15 amino acids. Germline V gene sequence: CDR1 SGHNT, CDR2 YENEEA. In DNA, the CDR3 is TGTGCCAGCAGCCCAATTAACAGGGAAGCGGACGAGCAGTACTTC. This codes for CASSPINREADEQYF. The full variable domain, rest sourced from reference TRBV11-3 and TRBJ2-7, is EAGVVQSPRYKIIEKKQPVAFWCNPISGHNTLYWYLQNLGQGPELLIRYENEEAVDDSQLPKDRFSAERLKGVDSTLKIQPAELGDSAVYLCASSPINREADEQYFGPGTRLTVT.

The chain joins TRBV11-3 to TRBJ2-1, with TRBD2 as a possible D gene (5 bases). The V gene lost 6 bases and the J gene lost 4 bases, with 19 bases spanning the gap. Germline assignment: CDR1 SGHNT and CDR2 YENEEA. This CDR3 is built from 16 residues. The CDR3 sequence is CASRRGLPAPYNEQFF. The DNA for the CDR3 is TGTGCCAGCAGACGTGGACTCCCAGCACCATACAATGAGCAGTTCTTC.

This clone has just a few counts. This rearrangement joins TRBV9 to TRBJ2-7; TRBD1 is a possible D gene (5 bases). V was pared by 1 base and J by 4 bases, with 15 bases between. Germline-derived CDR1 and CDR2 are SGDLS and YYNGEE. The CDR3 contains 15 residues. CDR3 in DNA: TGTGCCAGCAGCGTATCACAGGTCGCTCTGTACGAGCAGTACTTC. Translated, it gives CASSVSQVALYEQYF.

This clone was observed a few times. J is TRBJ2-5 and V is TRBV6-8; D may be TRBD2 (5 bases). With 7 bases removed from V and 5 bases from J, the gap between germline ends came to 14 bases. From germline, CDR1 is MNHGY and CDR2 SAAAGT. This CDR3 comprises 13 residues. The CDR3 region is CASTSLAYETQYF. The DNA for the CDR3 is TGTGCCAGCACCTCCCTAGCTTACGAGACCCAGTACTTC.

This clone was seen a few times. The chain employs TRBV30 and TRBJ1-2, with D perhaps matching TRBD1 (6 bases). Trimming left V 0 bases short and J 4 bases short, with 6 bases between. The CDR3 covers 12 residues. The germline CDR1 and CDR2 sequences are GTSNPN and SVGIG (reference sequence). The chain's CDR3 is CAWSVQGYGYTF. For the CDR3, the DNA is TGTGCCTGGAGTGTACAGGGCTATGGCTACACCTTC.

The chain has TRBV10-2 and TRBJ1-6; weak D call: TRBD1 (5 bases). The germline gives CDR1 WSHSY, CDR2 SAAADI. V lost 4 bases and J 11 bases, leaving 15 bases between the germline ends. The CDR3 runs to 14 residues. CDR3 in DNA: TGCGCCAGCAGTGTGGGGGGGGTCATAGCACCCCTCCACTTT. Its translation is CASSVGGVIAPLHF.

By share, this clone ranks as medium-sized. The chain recombines TRBV9 with TRBJ1-1, with D perhaps matching TRBD1 (5 bases). The CDR3 runs 15 residues. V dropped 3 bases and J dropped 0 bases, with 12 bases sitting between them. The germline CDR1 and CDR2 sequences are SGDLS and YYNGEE. The CDR3 spells CASSARQNLNTEAFF. CDR3 DNA: TGTGCCAGCAGCGCGAGACAGAACTTGAACACTGAAGCTTTCTTT.

This clone is labeled medium-sized. V is TRBV10-3 and J is TRBJ1-4, with D hard to call. The CDR3 loop spans 14 amino acids. Germline CDR1 is ENHRY and CDR2 is SYGVKD. Trimming removed 3 bases at V and 0 bases at J, with 5 bases between. The DNA of the CDR3 is TGTGCCATCAGTGAAGGAACAACTAATGAAAAACTGTTTTTT. Translating it yields CAISEGTTNEKLFF.

By share, this clone ranks as medium-sized. The chain carries TRBV11-3 and TRBJ2-7; D gene ambiguous. The CDR3 sequence is 19 residues long. Germline assignment: CDR1 SGHNT and CDR2 YENEEA. V was trimmed by 5 bases and J by 4 bases, leaving 30 bases between them. The CDR3 here is CASSPLGGDKGLKDYEQYF. CDR3 DNA sequence: TGTGCCAGCAGCCCCCTGGGTGGGGATAAAGGGCTAAAGGATTACGAGCAGTACTTC.

The gene calls are TRBV28 and TRBJ1-2; tentatively, D is TRBD1 (6 bases). CDR3 length equals 12 residues. V was shortened by 10 bases and J by 5 bases, with 14 bases between the two germline ends. In germline, CDR1 is MDHEN, CDR2 SYDVKM. CDR3 bases: TGTGCCACCCATAGGGGGGTGTATGGCTACACCTTC. Encoded protein: CATHRGVYGYTF.

The genes are TRBV19 and TRBJ1-3; D call uncertain. CDR1 is LNHDA, CDR2 SQIVND, per germline (reference sequence). V was pared by 10 bases and J by 0 bases, with 13 bases between. This CDR3 comprises 14 residues. The CDR3 DNA is TGTGCCACGGGTAGGGCATCCTCTGGAAACACCATATATTTT. Its translation is CATGRASSGNTIYF.

The chain is built from TRBV28 and TRBJ1-6; no definite D call. The CDR3 has 12 residues. Deletions cut 0 bases from V and 13 bases from J, with 7 bases between. Germline assignment: CDR1 MDHEN and CDR2 SYDVKM. This CDR3 reads CASSLWGIPLHF. CDR3 nucleotide sequence: TGTGCCAGCAGTTTATGGGGGATCCCCCTCCACTTT.

The chain carries TRBV28 and TRBJ1-5; no reliable D call. The CDR3 contains 14 residues. The V end was cut by 5 bases, the J end by 3 bases, with 11 bases between. Looked up from germline, CDR1 is MDHEN and CDR2 is SYDVKM. The CDR3 DNA reads TGTGCCAGCAGTCCCGCCTGGACCAATCAGCCCCAGCATTTT. Its translation: CASSPAWTNQPQHF.

As DNA, the CDR3 is TGTGCCAGCAGTGAAGACGGTAACTATGGCTACACCTTC. Its protein product is CASSEDGNYGYTF. This chain joins TRBV25-1 and TRBJ1-2, with unresolved D. The CDR3 sequence is 13 residues long. The germline V gene has CDR1 MGHDK and CDR2 SYGVNS. Trimming pared 2 bases from V and 1 base from J, leaving 5 bases between.

This clone was detected a few times. The CDR3 here is CASSPIAGGWGDTQYF. The CDR3, as DNA: TGTGCCAGCAGTCCTATCGCGGGGGGTTGGGGAGATACGCAGTATTTT. V usage is TRBV6-8 and J usage is TRBJ2-3; 8 bases fit TRBD2. J lost 5 bases, V lost 5 bases, and 12 bases had no gene match. CDR1 and CDR2 from the germline V gene are MNHGY and SAAAGT. The CDR3 is made up of 16 amino acids.

This clone was found a few times. In DNA, the CDR3 is TGTGCCAGCAGCGTGACACCCGGCGGGGGCCAAGAGACCCAGTACTTC. It encodes CASSVTPGGGQETQYF. The chain has TRBV9 and TRBJ2-5, with TRBD2 identical over 7 bases. The length of the CDR3 is 16 residues. Germline V lookup: CDR1 SGDLS, CDR2 YYNGEE. V shed 2 bases, J shed 1 base, and the junction held 8 bases outside the gene matches. The whole variable domain, remainder taken from reference TRBV9 and TRBJ2-5, is DSGVTQTPKHLITATGQRVTLRCSPRSGDLSVYWYQQSLDQGLQFLIQYYNGEERAKGNILERFSAQQFPDLHSELNLSSLELGDSALYFCASSVTPGGGQETQYFGPGTRLLVL.

DNA of the CDR3: TGCGCCAGCAGCCCCGGACAGATAGCAGATACGCAGTATTTT. Protein: CASSPGQIADTQYF. The chain couples TRBV5-1 to TRBJ2-3; a possible D gene is TRBD1 (6 bases). Looked up from germline, CDR1 is SGHRS and CDR2 is YFSETQ. Trimming left V 4 bases short and J 4 bases short, with 13 bases between. CDR3 length equals 14 residues. The full variable domain, completed using reference TRBV5-1 and TRBJ2-3, is KAGVTQTPRYLIKTRGQQVTLSCSPISGHRSVSWYQQTPGQGLQFLFEYFSETQRNKGNFPGRFSGRQFSNSRSEMNVSTLELGDSALYLCASSPGQIADTQYFGPGTRLTVL.